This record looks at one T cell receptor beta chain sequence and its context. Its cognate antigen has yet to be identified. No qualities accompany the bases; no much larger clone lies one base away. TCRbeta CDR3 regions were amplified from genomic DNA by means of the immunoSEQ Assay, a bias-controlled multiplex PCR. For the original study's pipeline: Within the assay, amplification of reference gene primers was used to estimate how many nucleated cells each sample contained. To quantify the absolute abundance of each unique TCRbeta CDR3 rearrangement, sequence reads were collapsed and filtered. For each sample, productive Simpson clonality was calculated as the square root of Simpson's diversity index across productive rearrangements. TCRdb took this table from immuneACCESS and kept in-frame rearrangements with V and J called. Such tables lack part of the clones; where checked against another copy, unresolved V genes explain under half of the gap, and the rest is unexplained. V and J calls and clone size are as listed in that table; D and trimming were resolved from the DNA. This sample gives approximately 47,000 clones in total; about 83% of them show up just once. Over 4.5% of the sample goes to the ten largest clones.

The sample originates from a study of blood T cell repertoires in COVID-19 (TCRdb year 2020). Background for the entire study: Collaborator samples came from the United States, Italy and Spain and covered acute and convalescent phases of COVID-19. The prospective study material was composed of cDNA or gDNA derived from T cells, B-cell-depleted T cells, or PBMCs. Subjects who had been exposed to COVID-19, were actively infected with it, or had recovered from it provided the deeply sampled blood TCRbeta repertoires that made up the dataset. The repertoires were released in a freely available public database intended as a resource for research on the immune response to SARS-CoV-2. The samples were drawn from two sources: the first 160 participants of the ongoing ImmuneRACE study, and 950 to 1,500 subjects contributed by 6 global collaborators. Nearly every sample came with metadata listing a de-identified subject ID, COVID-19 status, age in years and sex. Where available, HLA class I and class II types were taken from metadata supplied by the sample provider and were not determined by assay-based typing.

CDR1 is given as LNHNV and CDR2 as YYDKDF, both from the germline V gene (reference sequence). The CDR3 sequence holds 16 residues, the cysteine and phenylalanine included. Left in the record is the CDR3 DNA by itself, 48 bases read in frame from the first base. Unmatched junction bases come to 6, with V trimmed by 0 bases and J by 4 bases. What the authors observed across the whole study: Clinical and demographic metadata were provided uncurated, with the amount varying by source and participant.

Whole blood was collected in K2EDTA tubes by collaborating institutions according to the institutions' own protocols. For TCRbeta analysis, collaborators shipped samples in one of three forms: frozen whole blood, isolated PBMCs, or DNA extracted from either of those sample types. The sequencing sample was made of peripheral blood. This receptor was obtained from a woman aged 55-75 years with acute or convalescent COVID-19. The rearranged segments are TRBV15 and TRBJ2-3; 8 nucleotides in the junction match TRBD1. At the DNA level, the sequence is TGTGCCACCAGCAGAGATCAGGGGGCGCGGGCAGATACGCAGTATTTT. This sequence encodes CATSRDQGARADTQYF.